This T cell receptor (beta chain) was observed in a study of T cells in Graves' hyperthyroidism and ophthalmopathy. TCR beta CDR3 region amplification was performed from RNA transcripts. TCR CDR3 regions were first amplified by RT-PCR with HTBI primers. TCRdb redid the calling of the multiplex PCR reads with MiXCR, one entry per CDR3 protein. Among around 600,000 distinct CDR3 sequences listed, 15% to 19% were seen once. In its sample, this clonotype was seen many times. This receptor was identified in a woman in her twenties or thirties with Graves' hyperthyroidism. The specimen was blood.

The CDR3 DNA sequence: TGCAGTGCTAGCGCAGAGATGAACACTGAAGCTTTCTTT. Protein sequence: CSASAEMNTEAFF. J is TRBJ1-1 and V is TRBV20-1; D uncertain. Trimming removed 3 bases from V and 0 bases from J, with 8 bases in between. Germline V lookup: CDR1 DFQATT, CDR2 SNEGSKA (reference sequence). The CDR3 is 13 residues long.